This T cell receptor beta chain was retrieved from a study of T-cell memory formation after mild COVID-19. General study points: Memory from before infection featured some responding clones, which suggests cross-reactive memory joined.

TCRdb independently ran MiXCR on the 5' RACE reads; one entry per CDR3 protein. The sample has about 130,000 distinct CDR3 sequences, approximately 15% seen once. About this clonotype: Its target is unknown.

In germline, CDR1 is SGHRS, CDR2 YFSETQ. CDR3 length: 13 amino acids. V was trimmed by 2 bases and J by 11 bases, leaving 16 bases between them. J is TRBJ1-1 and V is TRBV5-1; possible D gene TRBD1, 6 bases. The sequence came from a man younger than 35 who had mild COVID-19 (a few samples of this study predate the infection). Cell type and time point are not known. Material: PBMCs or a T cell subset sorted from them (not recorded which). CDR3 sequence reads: CASSLKLDSKAFF. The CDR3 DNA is TGCGCCAGCAGCTTAAAATTGGACAGTAAGGCTTTCTTT.